This TCR beta chain was identified during a study of blood T cells in healthy people across ages. Whole-study results and caveats: Naive T cell percentage by flow cytometry tracked strongly with beta diversity.

CDR1 is SGDLS, CDR2 YYNGEE, per germline. The CDR3 is made up of 16 amino acids. V was shortened by 0 bases and J by 4 bases, with 14 bases between the two germline ends. The sample holds many counts of this clonotype. Its antigen is not identified. It was with a sample-barcoded 5' primer and a J-beta primer mix that a second PCR of roughly 7 to 12 cycles was run. TCRdb fed the 5' RACE reads into MiXCR, producing one record per CDR3 protein. Of fewer than 900,000 distinct CDR3 sequences in the sample, roughly two fifths were seen once. The receptor comes from an older woman in good health. The V and J genes are TRBV9 and TRBJ2-1, with D unclear. Input material: blood. The DNA for the CDR3 is TGTGCCAGCAGCGTAGAGATGCGGATCGGTTACAATGAGCAGTTCTTC. Encoded protein: CASSVEMRIGYNEQFF.